The present T cell receptor beta chain was sequenced within a study of T-cell reconstitution after alpha-beta-depleted transplantation in children. Study results and caveats: Two months or so post-transplant, alpha-beta T cells reportedly derived from several hundred expanded graft clones. T-cell counts and diversity at one year following transplant were attributed mainly to newly produced T cells. For some patients, TCRbeta diversity was high at day 60 because of recipient T cells and thymic progenitors that survived.

This clonotype was detected only a few times. Antigen: not known. The CDR3 sequence is 16 residues long. Germline trimming cut 4 bases from V and 0 bases from J; bases unmatched to any gene: 4. CDR1 and CDR2 from the germline V gene are KGHDR and SFDVKD. For TCRbeta, the library was prepared with unique molecular identifiers. TCRdb redid the calling of the PCR reads with MiXCR, one entry per CDR3 protein. The data show about 870,000 distinct CDR3 sequences, under 20% seen once. Sequencing was performed on PBMCs, mostly from graft donor cells, taken 360 days after TCRalphabeta/CD19-depleted stem cell transplant. This clonotype was obtained from a male patient younger than 18 who had a stem cell transplant for acute lymphoblastic leukemia, so the T cells may come from the graft donor. This chain joins TRBV24-1 and TRBJ2-7; 11 bases are shared with TRBD2. The DNA of the CDR3 is TGTGCCACCAGTGACCGAACTAGCGGGGGCTCCTACGAGCAGTACTTC. This encodes CATSDRTSGGSYEQYF.